This TCR beta chain was sequenced during a study of identical twins. CDR3 size: 14 residues. About this clonotype itself: One junction end disagrees with the germline gene, perhaps due to a read error.

TCRdb reprocessed the 5' RACE reads with MiXCR, giving one entry per CDR3 protein. The table includes over 500,000 distinct CDR3 sequences, 20% to 25% detected once. The same data also contributed to another study, on T cells expressing NK-cell markers. In that study: Restriction of sorting to alpha-beta TCR T cells was accomplished in several experiments using an anti-gamma-delta TCR antibody.

The chain couples TRBV12-3 or TRBV12-4 to TRBJ2-7; D gene unclear. Sequencing input: CD4+ T cells sorted from blood. The TCR sequence derives from a woman between 18 and 29 years old in good health. CDR3 sequence reads: CASSLAPDTFFKDF. In DNA, the CDR3 is TGTGCCAGCAGTTTAGCGCCAGACACCTTTTTCAAGGACTTC.